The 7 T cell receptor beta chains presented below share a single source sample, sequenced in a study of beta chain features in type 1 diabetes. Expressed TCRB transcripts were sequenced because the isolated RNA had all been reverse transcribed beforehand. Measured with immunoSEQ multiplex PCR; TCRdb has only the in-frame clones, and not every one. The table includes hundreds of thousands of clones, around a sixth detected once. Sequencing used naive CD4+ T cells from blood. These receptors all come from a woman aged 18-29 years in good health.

CDR3 coding DNA: TGTGCCAGCAGCAGGGACAGAGGCTCTGTGGGGACCACCATATATTTT. Its protein product is CASSRDRGSVGTTIYF. The chain links TRBV7-9 to TRBJ1-3; 7 nucleotides match TRBD1. The junction had 16 bases not matched to a gene; V was cut back by 5 bases and J by 9 bases. The CDR3 loop spans 16 amino acids. Germline V gene sequence: CDR1 SEHNR, CDR2 FQNEAQ (reference sequence).

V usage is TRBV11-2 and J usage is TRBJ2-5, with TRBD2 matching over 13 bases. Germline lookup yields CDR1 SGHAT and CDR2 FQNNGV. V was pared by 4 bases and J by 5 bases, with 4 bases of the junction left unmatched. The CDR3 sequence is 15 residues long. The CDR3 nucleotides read TGTGCCAGCAGCTCGATGACTAGCGGGAGGGAGACCCAGTACTTC. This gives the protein CASSSMTSGRETQYF.

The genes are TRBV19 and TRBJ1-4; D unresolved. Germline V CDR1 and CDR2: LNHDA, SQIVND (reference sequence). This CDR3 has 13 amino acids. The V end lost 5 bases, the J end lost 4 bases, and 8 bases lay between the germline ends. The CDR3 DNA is TGTGCCAGTAGTTCGCAGGTTAATGAAAAACTGTTTTTT. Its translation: CASSSQVNEKLFF.

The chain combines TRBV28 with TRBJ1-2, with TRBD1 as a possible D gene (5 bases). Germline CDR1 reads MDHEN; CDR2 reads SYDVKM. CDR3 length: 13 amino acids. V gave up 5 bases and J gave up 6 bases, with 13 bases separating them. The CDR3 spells CASSTPGFDGYTF. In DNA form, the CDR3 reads TGTGCCAGCAGTACCCCAGGGTTCGATGGCTACACCTTC.

CDR3 residues: CASSKTSGSRRGSYEQYF. The CDR3 DNA follows: TGTGCCAGCAGCAAGACTAGCGGGAGTAGGAGGGGCTCCTACGAGCAGTACTTC. V is TRBV9 and J is TRBJ2-5; 12 bases map to TRBD2. The J call may be mistaken, given a closer DNA end match to TRBJ2-7. Germline lookup yields CDR1 SGDLS and CDR2 YYNGEE. The CDR3 has 18 residues.

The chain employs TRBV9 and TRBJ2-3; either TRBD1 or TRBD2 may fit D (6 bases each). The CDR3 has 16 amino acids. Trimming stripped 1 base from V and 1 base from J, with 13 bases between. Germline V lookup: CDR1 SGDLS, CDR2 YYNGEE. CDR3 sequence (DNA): TGTGCCAGCAGCGTATATGGGGGGCTTGGCACAGATACGCAGTATTTT. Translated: CASSVYGGLGTDTQYF.

The CDR3 loop is CASSLVAGLSGELFF. The DNA for the CDR3 is TGTGCCAGCAGCTTAGTTGCGGGGCTGTCCGGGGAGCTGTTTTTT. The chain combines TRBV11-2 with TRBJ2-2; D perhaps matches TRBD2 (6 bases). CDR3 length equals 15 residues. Germline V CDR1 and CDR2: SGHAT, FQNNGV. V gave up 1 base and J gave up 6 bases, with 12 bases separating them.